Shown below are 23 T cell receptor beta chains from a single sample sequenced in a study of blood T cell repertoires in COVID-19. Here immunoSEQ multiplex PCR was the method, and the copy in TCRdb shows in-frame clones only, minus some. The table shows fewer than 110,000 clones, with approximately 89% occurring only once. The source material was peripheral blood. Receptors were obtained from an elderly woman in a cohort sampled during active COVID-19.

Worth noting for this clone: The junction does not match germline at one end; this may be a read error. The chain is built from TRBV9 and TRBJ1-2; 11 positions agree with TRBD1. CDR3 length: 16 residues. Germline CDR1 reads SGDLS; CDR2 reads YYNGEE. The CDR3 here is CARSVGGQGVNYGYTF. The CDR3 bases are TGTGCCCGCAGCGTGGGGGGACAGGGGGTCAACTATGGCTACACCTTC.

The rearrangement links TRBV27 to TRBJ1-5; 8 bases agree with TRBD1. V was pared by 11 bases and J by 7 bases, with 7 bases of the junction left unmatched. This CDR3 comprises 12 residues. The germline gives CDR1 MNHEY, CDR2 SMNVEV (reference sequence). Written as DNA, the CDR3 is TGTGCCTCGTCAGGGGGCGGGCAGCCCCAGCATTTT. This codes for CASSGGGQPQHF.

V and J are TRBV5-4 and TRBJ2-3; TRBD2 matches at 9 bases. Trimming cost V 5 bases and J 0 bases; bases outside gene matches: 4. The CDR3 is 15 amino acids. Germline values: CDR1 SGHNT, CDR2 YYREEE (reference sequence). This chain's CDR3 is CASSRAGGSTDTQYF. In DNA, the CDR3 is TGTGCCAGCAGTCGAGCGGGAGGAAGCACAGATACGCAGTATTTT.

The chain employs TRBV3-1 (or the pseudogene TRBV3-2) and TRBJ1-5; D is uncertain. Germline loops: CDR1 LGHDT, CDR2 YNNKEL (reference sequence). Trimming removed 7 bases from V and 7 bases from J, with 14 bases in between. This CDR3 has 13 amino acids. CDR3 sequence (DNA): TGTGCCAGCACCATCGGGGAGAGACAGCCCCAGCATTTT. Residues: CASTIGERQPQHF.

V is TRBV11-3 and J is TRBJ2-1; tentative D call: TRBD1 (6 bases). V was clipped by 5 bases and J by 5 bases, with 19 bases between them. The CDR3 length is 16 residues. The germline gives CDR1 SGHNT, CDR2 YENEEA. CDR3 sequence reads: CASSALYLQGHNEQFF. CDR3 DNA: TGTGCCAGCAGCGCTTTATACCTACAGGGCCACAATGAGCAGTTCTTC.

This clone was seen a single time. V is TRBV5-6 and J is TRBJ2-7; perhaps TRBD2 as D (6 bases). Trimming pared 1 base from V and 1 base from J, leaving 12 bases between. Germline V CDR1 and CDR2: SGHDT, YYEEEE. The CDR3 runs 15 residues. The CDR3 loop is CASSLYGGLSYEQYF. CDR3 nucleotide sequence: TGTGCCAGCAGCTTGTATGGGGGACTTTCCTACGAGCAGTACTTC. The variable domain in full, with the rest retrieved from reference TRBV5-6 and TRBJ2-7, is DAGVTQSPTHLIKTRGQQVTLRCSPKSGHDTVSWYQQALGQGPQFIFQYYEEEERQRGNFPDRFSGHQFPNYSSELNVNALLLGDSALYLCASSLYGGLSYEQYFGPGTRLTVT.

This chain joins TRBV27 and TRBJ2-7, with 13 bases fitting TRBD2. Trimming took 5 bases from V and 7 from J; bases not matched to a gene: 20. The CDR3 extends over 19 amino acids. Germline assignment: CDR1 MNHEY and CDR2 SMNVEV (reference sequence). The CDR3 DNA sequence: TGTGCCAGCAGTGGGCCTACTATTTTCACTAGCGGGAGGGCGAGGGAGCAGTACTTC. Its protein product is CASSGPTIFTSGRAREQYF.

The CDR3 DNA reads as TGTGCCAGCAGCTTGGTGGACAGGGGGCTCTACGAGCAGTACTTC. The encoded protein is CASSLVDRGLYEQYF. This chain joins TRBV5-5 and TRBJ2-7; TRBD1 matches 11 bases. CDR1 is SGHKS, CDR2 YYEKEE, per germline (reference sequence). Germline trimming cut 0 bases from V and 3 bases from J; bases unmatched to any gene: 2. CDR3 size: 15 residues.

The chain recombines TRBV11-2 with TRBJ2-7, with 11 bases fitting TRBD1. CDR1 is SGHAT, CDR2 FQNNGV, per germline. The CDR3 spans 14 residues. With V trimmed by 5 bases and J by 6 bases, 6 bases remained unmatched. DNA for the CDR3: TGTGCCAGCAGCCAGCGGACAGGGGGCACCGAGCAGTACTTC. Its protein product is CASSQRTGGTEQYF.

CDR3 DNA: TGCGCCAGCAGCCTACAGGGACCCACTAACTATGGCTACACCTTC. Protein sequence: CASSLQGPTNYGYTF. V usage is TRBV5-1 and J usage is TRBJ1-2, with D possibly being TRBD1 (6 bases). Germline lookup yields CDR1 SGHRS and CDR2 YFSETQ. The germline V and J ends were trimmed by 4 bases and 0 bases, with 13 bases remaining between them. The CDR3 spans 15 residues. The full variable domain, its missing parts supplied by reference TRBV5-1 and TRBJ1-2, is KAGVTQTPRYLIKTRGQQVTLSCSPISGHRSVSWYQQTPGQGLQFLFEYFSETQRNKGNFPGRFSGRQFSNSRSEMNVSTLELGDSALYLCASSLQGPTNYGYTFGSGTRLTVV.

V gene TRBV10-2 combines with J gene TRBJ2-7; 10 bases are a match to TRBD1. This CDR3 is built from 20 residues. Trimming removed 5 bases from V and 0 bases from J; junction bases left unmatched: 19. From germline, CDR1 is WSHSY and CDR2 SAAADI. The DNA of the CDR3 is TGCGCCAGCAGTCTGACAGGGGGCGGAGCACCAGGGGCACTCTCCTACGAGCAGTACTTC. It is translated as CASSLTGGGAPGALSYEQYF.

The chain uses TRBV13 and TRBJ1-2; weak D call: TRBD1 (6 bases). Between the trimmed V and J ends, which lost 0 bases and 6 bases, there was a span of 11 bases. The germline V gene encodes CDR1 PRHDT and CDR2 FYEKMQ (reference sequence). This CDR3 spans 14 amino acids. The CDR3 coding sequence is TGTGCCAGCAGCTTAGGCAGGGGCCAAAATGGCTACACCTTC. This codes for CASSLGRGQNGYTF.

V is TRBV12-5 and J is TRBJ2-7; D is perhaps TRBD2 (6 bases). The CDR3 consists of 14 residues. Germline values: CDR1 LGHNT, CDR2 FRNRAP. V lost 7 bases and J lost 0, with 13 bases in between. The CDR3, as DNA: TGTGCTAGTGCCGACCGGGGGAGCTCCTACGAGCAGTACTTC. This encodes CASADRGSSYEQYF.

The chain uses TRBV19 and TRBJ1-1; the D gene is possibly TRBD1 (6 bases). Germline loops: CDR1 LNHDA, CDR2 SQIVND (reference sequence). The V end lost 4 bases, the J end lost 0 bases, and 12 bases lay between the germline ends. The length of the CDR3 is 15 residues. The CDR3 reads CASSSWDKLNTEAFF. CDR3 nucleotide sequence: TGTGCCAGTAGTAGTTGGGACAAATTGAACACTGAAGCTTTCTTT.

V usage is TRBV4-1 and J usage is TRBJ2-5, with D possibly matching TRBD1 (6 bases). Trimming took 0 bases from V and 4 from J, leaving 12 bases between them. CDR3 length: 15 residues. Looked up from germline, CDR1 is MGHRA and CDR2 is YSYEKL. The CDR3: CASSQDLVRGETQYF. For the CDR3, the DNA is TGCGCCAGCAGCCAAGATCTGGTCAGGGGAGAGACCCAGTACTTC.

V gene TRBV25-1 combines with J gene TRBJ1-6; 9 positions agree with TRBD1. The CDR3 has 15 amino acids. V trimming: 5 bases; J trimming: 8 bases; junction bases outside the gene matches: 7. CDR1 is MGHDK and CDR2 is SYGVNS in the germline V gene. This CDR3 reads CASSFEWTGDSPLHF. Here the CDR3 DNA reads TGTGCCAGCAGTTTCGAGTGGACAGGGGATTCACCCCTCCACTTT.

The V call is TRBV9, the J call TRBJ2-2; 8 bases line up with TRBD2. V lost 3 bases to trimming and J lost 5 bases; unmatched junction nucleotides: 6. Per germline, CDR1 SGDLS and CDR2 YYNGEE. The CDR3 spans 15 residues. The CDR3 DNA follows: TGTGCCAGCAGCGAGGGGACTAGGGGGACCGGGGAGCTGTTTTTT. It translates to CASSEGTRGTGELFF.

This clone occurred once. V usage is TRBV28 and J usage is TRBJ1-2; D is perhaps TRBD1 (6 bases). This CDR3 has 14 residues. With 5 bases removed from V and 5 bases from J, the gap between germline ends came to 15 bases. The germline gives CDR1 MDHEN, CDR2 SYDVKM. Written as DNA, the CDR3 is TGTGCCAGCAGTCCCCCGGGACACGGATATGGCTACACCTTC. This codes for CASSPPGHGYGYTF.

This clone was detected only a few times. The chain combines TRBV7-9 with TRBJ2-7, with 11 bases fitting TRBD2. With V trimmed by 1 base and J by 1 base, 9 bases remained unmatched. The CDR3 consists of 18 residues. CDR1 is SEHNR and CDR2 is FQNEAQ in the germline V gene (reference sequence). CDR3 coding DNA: TGTGCCAGCAGCTTAGAAGGCGTCGGGACTAGCGGTTCCTACGAGCAGTACTTC. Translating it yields CASSLEGVGTSGSYEQYF.

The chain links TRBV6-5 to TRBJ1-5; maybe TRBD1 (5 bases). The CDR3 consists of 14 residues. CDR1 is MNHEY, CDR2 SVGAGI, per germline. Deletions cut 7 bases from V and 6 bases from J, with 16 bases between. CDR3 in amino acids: CASTQGREGQPQHF. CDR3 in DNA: TGTGCCAGCACCCAGGGTAGGGAAGGTCAGCCCCAGCATTTT.

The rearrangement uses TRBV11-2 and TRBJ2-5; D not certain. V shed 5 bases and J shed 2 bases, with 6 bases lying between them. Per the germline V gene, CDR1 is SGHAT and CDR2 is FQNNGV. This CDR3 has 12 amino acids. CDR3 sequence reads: CASSQNQETQYF. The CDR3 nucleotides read TGTGCCAGCAGCCAAAATCAAGAGACCCAGTACTTC.

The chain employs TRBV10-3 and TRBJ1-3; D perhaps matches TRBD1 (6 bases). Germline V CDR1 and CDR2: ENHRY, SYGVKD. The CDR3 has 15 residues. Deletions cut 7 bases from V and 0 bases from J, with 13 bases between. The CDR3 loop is CAIISGQRSGNTIYF. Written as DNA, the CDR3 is TGTGCCATCATATCTGGACAGCGCTCTGGAAACACCATATATTTT.

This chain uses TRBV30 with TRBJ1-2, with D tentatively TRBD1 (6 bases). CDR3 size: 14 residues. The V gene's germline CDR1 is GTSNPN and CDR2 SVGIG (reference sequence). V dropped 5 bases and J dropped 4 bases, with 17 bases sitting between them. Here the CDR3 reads CAWETQGTFYGYTF. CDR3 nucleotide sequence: TGTGCCTGGGAAACCCAGGGGACCTTCTATGGCTACACCTTC.